The text below deals with one T cell receptor (beta chain). This record comes from a study of control samples from healthy donors and cancer patients. Assay used: immunoSEQ multiplex PCR; TCRdb lists only in-frame clones, some missing. The sample consists of 120,000 or so clones, just under 90% of them appearing once. Germline values: CDR1 MNHEY, CDR2 SMNVEV (reference sequence). The CDR3 totals 13 residues. Trimming cost V 6 bases and J 14 bases, with 17 bases left between them. This TCR was sampled from a man younger than 40 in good health. The sequenced material came from blood. The chain links TRBV27 to TRBJ1-6, with a tentative D call TRBD1 (5 bases). The chain's CDR3 is CASSRDGWSTLHF. For the CDR3, the DNA is TGTGCCAGCAGCCGGGACGGATGGTCAACCCTCCACTTT.